The present entry profiles one T cell receptor beta chain with its context. Germline V gene sequence: CDR1 SGDLS, CDR2 YYNGEE. This CDR3 region has 14 residues. Trimming at V came to 3 bases and at J to 4 bases, leaving 6 bases not matched to a gene. This sample was taken from a study of blood T cell repertoires in COVID-19. Overall study context: Donors in the United States, Italy and Spain gave samples during acute or convalescent COVID-19.

Method: immunoSEQ multiplex PCR; TCRdb's copy keeps in-frame clones and lacks some. The sample lists around 60,000 clones, roughly 83% occurring once. Sample: peripheral blood. This TCR came from a man aged 50-60 years with COVID-19, enrolled during active disease. The genes are TRBV9 and TRBJ1-1, with 7 bases identical to TRBD1. The CDR3 here is CASSARQGRTEAFF. In nucleotides, the CDR3 is TGTGCCAGCAGCGCCCGACAGGGTCGCACTGAAGCTTTCTTT.